This T cell receptor beta chain was retrieved from a study of blood T cell repertoires in COVID-19 (dated by TCRdb to the early 2020s). About the investigation overall: Samples covering the acute and convalescent phases of COVID-19 were provided by collaborators in the United States, Italy and Spain. The prospective study material was composed of cDNA or gDNA derived from T cells, B-cell-depleted T cells, or PBMCs. Deeply sampled blood TCRbeta repertoires from subjects exposed to, actively infected with, or recovered from COVID-19 were included in the dataset. A freely available public database, intended as a resource for researchers studying the immune response to SARS-CoV-2, is where the repertoires were released. Samples came from the ongoing ImmuneRACE study (first 160 participants) plus 1,254 subjects from 6 global collaborators. The sample metadata nearly always contained a de-identified subject ID, COVID-19 status, age in years and sex. Where available, HLA class I and class II types were taken from metadata supplied by the sample provider and were not determined by assay-based typing. The full study reports these points: How much clinical and demographic metadata was included differed by source and by participant, and the metadata was provided uncurated.

The immunoSEQ Assay, a bias-controlled multiplex PCR, was used to amplify TCRbeta CDR3 regions from genomic DNA. As for how the authors treated the data: Within the assay, amplification of reference gene primers was used to estimate how many nucleated cells each sample contained. Sequence reads were collapsed and filtered to measure the absolute abundance of every unique TCRbeta CDR3 rearrangement. For each sample, productive Simpson clonality was calculated as the square root of Simpson's diversity index over productive rearrangements. Sourced from immuneACCESS, this table was stored by TCRdb with only in-frame sequences that have V and J called. A share of the clones is absent; for the studies checked, an unresolved V gene accounts for under half, and the remainder has no known explanation. From that table come the V and J calls and clone size; the DNA was used to work out D and trimming. This sample has some 190,000 clones in its table, and about four fifths of those were observed once. The top ten constitute about 8% of the sample.

A remark on this clone: Its binding antigen is unknown. It has no much larger one-base neighbor in the sample; base qualities were not kept.

The CDR3 holds 15 amino acids from the cysteine to the phenylalanine. Of the read, only the CDR3 DNA is kept; its 45 bases are in frame from base 1. From a lookup of the germline V gene (reference sequence), CDR1 and CDR2 are SGHNT and YYREEE. From V the trimming removes 4 bases and from J it removes 7 bases, while the gene matches leave 7 bases of the junction unaccounted for. In Seattle, one collaborating source enrolled patients while the infection was active and tracked those patients longitudinally over the course of disease. Whole blood was collected in K2EDTA tubes by collaborating institutions according to the institutions' own protocols. For TCRbeta analysis, collaborators shipped samples in one of three forms: frozen whole blood, isolated PBMCs, or DNA extracted from either of those sample types.

Recombination joined TRBV5-4 with TRBJ2-7; 14 bases in the junction line up with TRBD2. Sample: peripheral blood. The clonotype comes from an older woman with COVID-19, enrolled during active disease. The CDR3 in this case is CASSEGLAGAREQYF. The DNA sequence is given as TGTGCCAGCAGCGAGGGACTAGCGGGGGCACGGGAGCAGTACTTC. This CDR3, with the reference TRBV5-4 and TRBJ2-7 proteins standing in past its ends, gives the full variable domain ETGVTQSPTHLIKTRGQQVTLRCSSQSGHNTVSWYQQALGQGPQFIFQYYREEENGRGNFPPRFSGLQFPNYSSELNVNALELDDSALYLCASSEGLAGAREQYFGPGTRLTVT.